This T cell receptor beta chain was recorded in a study of T cells after posttransplantation cyclophosphamide. Study-wide findings and caveats: Skin or GI-infiltrating T cells shared few TRB sequences with blood. Later post-transplant blood repertoires were often dominated by donor CD8+ memory clones.

After removal of 5 bases from V and 3 bases from J, the junction contained 7 bases not matched to a gene. The CDR3 length is 15 residues. Germline V gives CDR1 MNHEY, CDR2 SVGAGI. The naive gate required viable CD3+CD4+ or CD3+CD8+ cells with CCR7+CD45RA+CD45RO-CD95-CD27+CD28+ phenotype. Comment on this clone: The antigen remains undetermined.

The protocol was immunoSEQ multiplex PCR, while the TCRdb copy is restricted to in-frame clones and leaves out a portion. The sample has more than 30,000 clones, 75% to 95% seen once. Sequencing input: naive CD4+ T cells sorted from PBMCs. The receptor comes from an older woman in good health, CMV-negative, and a related stem cell transplant donor. The chain recombines TRBV6-5 with TRBJ2-7, with 10 bases that match TRBD1. CDR3 sequence reads: CASSRPGQGNYEQYF. The CDR3 bases are TGTGCCAGCAGTCGACCGGGACAGGGGAACTACGAGCAGTACTTC.